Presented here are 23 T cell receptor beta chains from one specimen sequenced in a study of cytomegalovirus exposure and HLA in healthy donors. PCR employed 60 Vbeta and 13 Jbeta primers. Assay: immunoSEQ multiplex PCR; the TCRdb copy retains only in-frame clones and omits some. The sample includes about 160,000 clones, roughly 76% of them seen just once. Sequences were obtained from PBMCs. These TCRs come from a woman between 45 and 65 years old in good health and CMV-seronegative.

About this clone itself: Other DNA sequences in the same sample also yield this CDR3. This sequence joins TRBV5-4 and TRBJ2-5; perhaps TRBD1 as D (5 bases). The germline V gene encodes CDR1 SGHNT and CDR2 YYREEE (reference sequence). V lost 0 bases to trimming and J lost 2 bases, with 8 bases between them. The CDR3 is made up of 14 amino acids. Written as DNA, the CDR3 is TGTGCCAGCAGCTTGGGTGCAGGGCAAGAGACCCAGTACTTC. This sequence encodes CASSLGAGQETQYF.

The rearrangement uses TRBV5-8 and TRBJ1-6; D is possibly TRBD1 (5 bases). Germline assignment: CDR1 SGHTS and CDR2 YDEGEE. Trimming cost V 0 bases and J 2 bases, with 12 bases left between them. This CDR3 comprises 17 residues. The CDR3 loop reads CASSLDPPGAYNSPLHF. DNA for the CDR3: TGTGCCAGCAGCTTGGACCCCCCGGGGGCCTATAATTCACCCCTCCACTTT.

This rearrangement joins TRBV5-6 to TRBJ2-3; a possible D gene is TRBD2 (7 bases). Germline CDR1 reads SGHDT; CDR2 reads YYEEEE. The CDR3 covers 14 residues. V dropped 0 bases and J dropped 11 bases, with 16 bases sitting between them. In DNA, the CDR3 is TGTGCCAGCAGCTTGGGTGGGGGGGCTTACGTGCAGTATTTT. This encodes CASSLGGGAYVQYF.

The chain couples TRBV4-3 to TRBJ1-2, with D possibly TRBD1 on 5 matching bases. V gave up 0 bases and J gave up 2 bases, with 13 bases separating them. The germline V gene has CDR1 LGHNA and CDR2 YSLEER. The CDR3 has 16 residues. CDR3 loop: CASSQEIGGKNYGYTF. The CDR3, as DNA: TGCGCCAGCAGCCAAGAAATTGGGGGGAAAAACTATGGCTACACCTTC.

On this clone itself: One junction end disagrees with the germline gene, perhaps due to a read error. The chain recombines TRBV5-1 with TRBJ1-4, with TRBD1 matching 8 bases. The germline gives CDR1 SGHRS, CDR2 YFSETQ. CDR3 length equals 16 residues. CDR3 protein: CASTLGGGQGGEKLFF. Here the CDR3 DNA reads TGCGCCAGCACCTTGGGAGGCGGACAGGGTGGTGAAAAACTGTTTTTT. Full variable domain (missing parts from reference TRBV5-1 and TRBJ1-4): KAGVTQTPRYLIKTRGQQVTLSCSPISGHRSVSWYQQTPGQGLQFLFEYFSETQRNKGNFPGRFSGRQFSNSRSEMNVSTLELGDSALYLCASTLGGGQGGEKLFFGSGTQLSVL.

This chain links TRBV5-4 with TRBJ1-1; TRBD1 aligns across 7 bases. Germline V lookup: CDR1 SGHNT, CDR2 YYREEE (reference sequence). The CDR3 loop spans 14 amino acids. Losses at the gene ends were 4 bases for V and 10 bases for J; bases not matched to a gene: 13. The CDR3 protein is CASSLPGQWSVAFF. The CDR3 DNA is TGTGCCAGCAGCCTTCCGGGACAGTGGTCCGTAGCTTTCTTT.

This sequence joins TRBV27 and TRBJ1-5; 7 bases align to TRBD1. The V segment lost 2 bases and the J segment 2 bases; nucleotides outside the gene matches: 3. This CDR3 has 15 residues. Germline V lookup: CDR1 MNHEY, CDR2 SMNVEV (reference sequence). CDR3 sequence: CASSLRQGGNQPQHF. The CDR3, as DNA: TGTGCCAGCAGTTTACGCCAGGGGGGCAATCAGCCCCAGCATTTT.

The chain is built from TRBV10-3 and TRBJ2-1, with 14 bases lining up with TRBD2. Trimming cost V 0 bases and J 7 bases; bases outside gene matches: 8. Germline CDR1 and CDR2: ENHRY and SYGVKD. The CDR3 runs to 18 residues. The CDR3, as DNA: TGTGCCATCAGTGAGTCCTCTAAGACTAGCGGGAGGGGTAATGAGCAGTTCTTC. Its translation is CAISESSKTSGRGNEQFF.

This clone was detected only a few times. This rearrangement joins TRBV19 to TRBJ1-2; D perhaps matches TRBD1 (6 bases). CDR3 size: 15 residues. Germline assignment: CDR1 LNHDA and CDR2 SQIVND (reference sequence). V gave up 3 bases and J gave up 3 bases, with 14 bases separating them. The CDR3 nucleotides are TGTGCCAGTAGTATGGGGCCAGGGGAGTACTATGGCTACACCTTC. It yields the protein CASSMGPGEYYGYTF.

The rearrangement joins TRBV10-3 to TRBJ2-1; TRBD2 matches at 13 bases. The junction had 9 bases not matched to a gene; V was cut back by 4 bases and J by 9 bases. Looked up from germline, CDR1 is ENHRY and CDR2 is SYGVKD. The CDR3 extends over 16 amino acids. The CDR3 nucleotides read TGTGCCATCAGTGCCGAACTAGCGGGAGGGACCCTTGAGCAGTTCTTC. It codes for CAISAELAGGTLEQFF.

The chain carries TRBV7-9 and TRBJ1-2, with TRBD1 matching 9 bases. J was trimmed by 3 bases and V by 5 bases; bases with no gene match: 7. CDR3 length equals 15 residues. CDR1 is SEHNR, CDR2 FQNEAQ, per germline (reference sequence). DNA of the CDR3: TGTGCCAGCAGCCGCTTGTGGACAGGGGACTATGGCTACACCTTC. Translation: CASSRLWTGDYGYTF.

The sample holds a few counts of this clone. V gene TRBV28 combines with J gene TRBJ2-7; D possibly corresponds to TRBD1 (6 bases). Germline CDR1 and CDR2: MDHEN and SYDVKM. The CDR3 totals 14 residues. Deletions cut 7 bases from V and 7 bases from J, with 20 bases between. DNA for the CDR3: TGTGCCAGCAAGGGAATGGGACATTCCGATGAGCAGTACTTC. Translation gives CASKGMGHSDEQYF.

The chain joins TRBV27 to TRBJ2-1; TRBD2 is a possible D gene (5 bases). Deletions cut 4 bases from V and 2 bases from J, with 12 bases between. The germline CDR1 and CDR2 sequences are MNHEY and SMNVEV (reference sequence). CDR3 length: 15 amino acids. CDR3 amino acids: CASSSGFEAYNEQFF. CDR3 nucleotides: TGTGCCAGCAGTTCGGGGTTTGAGGCCTACAATGAGCAGTTCTTC.

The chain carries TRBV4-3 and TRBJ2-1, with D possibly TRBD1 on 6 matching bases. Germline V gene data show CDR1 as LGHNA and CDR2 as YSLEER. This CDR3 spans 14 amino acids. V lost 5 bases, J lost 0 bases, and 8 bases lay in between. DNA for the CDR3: TGCGCCAGCAGCAAGGACAGCTCCTACAATGAGCAGTTCTTC. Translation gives CASSKDSSYNEQFF.

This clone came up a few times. The DNA for the CDR3 is TGCAGCGGGGGTCCCGGGACAGGGAGAAATGCTTTCTTT. As protein: CSGGPGTGRNAFF. V and J are TRBV29-1 and TRBJ1-1; 9 bases are shared with TRBD1. The CDR3 is made up of 13 amino acids. Germline assignment: CDR1 SQVTM and CDR2 ANQGSEA. The J segment lost 11 bases and the V segment lost 7 bases, leaving 14 bases of the junction unmatched.

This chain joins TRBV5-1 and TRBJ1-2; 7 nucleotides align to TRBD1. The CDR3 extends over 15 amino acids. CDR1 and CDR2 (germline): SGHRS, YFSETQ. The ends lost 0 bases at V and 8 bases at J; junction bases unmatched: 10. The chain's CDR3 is CASSLDTGDREGYTF. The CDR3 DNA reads TGCGCCAGCAGCTTGGATACAGGGGATAGGGAAGGCTACACCTTC.

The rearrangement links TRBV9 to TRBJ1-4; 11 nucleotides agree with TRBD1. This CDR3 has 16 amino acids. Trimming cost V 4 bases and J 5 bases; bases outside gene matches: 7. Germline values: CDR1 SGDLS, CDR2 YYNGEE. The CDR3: CASSNPGQGGNEKLFF. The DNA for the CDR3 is TGTGCCAGCAGCAACCCGGGACAGGGGGGAAATGAAAAACTGTTTTTT.

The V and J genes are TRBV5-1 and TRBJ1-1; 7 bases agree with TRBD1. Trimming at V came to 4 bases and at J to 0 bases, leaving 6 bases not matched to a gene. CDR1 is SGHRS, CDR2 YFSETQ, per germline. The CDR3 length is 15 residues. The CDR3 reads CASSSGQDMNTEAFF. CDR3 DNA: TGCGCCAGCAGCAGCGGACAGGATATGAACACTGAAGCTTTCTTT.

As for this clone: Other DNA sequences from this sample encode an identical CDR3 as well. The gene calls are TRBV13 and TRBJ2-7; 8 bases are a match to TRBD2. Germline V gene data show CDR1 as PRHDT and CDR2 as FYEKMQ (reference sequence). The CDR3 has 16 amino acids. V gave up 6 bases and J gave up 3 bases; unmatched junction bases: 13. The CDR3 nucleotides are TGTGCCAGCAGACCGATGCTAACTAGCGGTAGCTACGAGCAGTACTTC. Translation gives CASRPMLTSGSYEQYF. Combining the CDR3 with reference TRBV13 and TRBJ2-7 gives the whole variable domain AAGVIQSPRHLIKEKRETATLKCYPIPRHDTVYWYQQGPGQDPQFLISFYEKMQSDKGSIPDRFSAQQFSDYHSELNMSSLELGDSALYFCASRPMLTSGSYEQYFGPGTRLTVT.

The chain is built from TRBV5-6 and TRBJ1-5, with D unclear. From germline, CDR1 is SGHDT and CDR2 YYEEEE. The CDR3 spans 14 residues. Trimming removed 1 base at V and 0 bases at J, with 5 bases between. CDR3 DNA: TGTGCCAGCAGCTTGTTGAGTAGCAATCAGCCCCAGCATTTT. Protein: CASSLLSSNQPQHF.

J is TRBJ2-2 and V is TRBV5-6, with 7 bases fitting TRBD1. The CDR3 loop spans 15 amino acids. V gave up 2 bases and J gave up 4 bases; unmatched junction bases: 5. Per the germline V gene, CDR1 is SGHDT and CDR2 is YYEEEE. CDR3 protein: CASSFSTGTTGELFF. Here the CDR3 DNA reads TGTGCCAGCAGCTTTTCGACAGGGACCACCGGGGAGCTGTTTTTT.

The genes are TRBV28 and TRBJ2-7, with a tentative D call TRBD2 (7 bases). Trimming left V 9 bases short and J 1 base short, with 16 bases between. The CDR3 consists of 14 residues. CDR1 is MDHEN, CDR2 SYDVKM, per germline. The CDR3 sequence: CASNKGGTSYEQYF. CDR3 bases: TGTGCCAGTAATAAGGGGGGGACATCCTACGAGCAGTACTTC. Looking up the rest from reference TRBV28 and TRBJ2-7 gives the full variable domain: DVKVTQSSRYLVKRTGEKVFLECVQDMDHENMFWYRQDPGLGLRLIYFSYDVKMKEKGDIPEGYSVSREKKERFSLILESASTNQTSMYLCASNKGGTSYEQYFGPGTRLTVT.

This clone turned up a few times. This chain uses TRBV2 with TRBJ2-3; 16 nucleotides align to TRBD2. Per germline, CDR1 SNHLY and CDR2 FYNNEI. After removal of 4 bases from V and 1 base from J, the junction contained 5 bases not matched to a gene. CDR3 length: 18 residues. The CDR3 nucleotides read TGTGCCAGCAGTGCGGGACTAGCGGGAGGGCCCGGCACAGATACGCAGTATTTT. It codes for CASSAGLAGGPGTDTQYF.